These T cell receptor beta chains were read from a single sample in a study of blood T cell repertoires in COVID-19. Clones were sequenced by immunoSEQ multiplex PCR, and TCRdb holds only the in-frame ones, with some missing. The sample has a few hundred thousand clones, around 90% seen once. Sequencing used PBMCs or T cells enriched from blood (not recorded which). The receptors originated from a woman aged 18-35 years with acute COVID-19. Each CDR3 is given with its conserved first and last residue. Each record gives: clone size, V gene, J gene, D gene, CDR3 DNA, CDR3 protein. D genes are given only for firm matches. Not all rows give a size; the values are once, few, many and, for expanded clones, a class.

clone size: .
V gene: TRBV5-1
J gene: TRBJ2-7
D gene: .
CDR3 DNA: TGCGCCAGCAGCTTGGGCGCAGGGCAAGGATCTTTTACGTTCTGGGACTTC
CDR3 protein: CASSLGAGQGSFTFWDF

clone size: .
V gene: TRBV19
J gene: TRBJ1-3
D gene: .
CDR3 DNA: TGTGCCAGTAGTGTCAGACAGGTCTCTGGAAACACCATATATTTT
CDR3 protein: CASSVRQVSGNTIYF

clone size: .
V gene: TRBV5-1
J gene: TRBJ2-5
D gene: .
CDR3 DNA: TGCGCCAGCAGCTTTACACAAGAGACCCAGTACTTC
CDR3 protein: CASSFTQETQYF

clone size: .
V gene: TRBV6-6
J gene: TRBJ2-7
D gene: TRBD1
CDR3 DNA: TGTGCCAGCAGTTACACCAGGGACAGGGACGAGCAGTACTTC
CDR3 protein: CASSYTRDRDEQYF

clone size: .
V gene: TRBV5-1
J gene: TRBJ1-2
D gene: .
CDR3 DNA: TGCGCCAGCAGCTTGTCAAAAATCGTCGGGGATTTCTCCAACTATGGCTACACCTTC
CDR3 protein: CASSLSKIVGDFSNYGYTF

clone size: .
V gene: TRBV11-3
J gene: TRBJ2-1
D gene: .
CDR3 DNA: TGTGCCAGCAGCTTCATGGGCGGGATTCACAATGAGCAGTTCTTC
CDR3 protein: CASSFMGGIHNEQFF

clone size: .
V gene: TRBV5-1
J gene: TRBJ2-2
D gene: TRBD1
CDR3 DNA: TGCGCCAGCAGCTTGGGTCAGGGGGCAAACACCGGGGAGCTGTTTTTT
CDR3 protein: CASSLGQGANTGELFF

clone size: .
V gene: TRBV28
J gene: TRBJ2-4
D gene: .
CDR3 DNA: TGTGCCAGCGCCTCTGGCCCAGTGAACATTCAGTACTTC
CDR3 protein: CASASGPVNIQYF

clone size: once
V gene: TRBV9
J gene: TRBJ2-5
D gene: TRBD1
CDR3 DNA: TGTGCCAGCAGGGGGGACAGCCGAGAGACCCAGTACTTC
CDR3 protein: CASRGDSRETQYF

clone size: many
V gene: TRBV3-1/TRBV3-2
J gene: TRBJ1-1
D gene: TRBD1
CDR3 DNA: TGTGCCAGCAGCCAAGATGGAGGGGGCGTAGGGACTGAAGCTTTCTTT
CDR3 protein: CASSQDGGGVGTEAFF

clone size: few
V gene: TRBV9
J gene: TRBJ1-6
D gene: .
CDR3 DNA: TGTGCCAGCAGTCTGCACGGGGACGTCGGGGGTTCACCCCTCCACTTT
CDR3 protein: CASSLHGDVGGSPLHF

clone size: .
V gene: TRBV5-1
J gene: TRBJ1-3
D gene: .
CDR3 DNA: TGCGCCAGCAGCTTGGGCTTCGGGGGAGGAAACACCATATATTTT
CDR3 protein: CASSLGFGGGNTIYF

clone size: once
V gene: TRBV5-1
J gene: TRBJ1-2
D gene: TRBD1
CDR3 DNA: TGCGCCAGCAGCAGCCAGACAGGGTATGGCTACACCTTC
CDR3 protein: CASSSQTGYGYTF

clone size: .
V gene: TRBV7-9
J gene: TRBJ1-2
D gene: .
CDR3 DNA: TGTGCCAGCAGCTTATCCATGCGCGGCTACACCTTC
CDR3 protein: CASSLSMRGYTF

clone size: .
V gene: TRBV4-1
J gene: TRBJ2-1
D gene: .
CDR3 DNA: TGCGCCAGCAGCCAAGGCTCCGTTAGATACAATGAGCAGTTCTTC
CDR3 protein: CASSQGSVRYNEQFF

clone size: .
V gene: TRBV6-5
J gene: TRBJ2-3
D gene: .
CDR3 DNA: TGTGCCAGCAGTCCGCAATTGGCTAGCACAGATACGCAGTATTTT
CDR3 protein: CASSPQLASTDTQYF

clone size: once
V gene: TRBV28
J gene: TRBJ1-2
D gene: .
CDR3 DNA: TGTGCCAGCAGCCCCCCCCAGGGAGGCTATGGCTACACCTTC
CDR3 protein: CASSPPQGGYGYTF

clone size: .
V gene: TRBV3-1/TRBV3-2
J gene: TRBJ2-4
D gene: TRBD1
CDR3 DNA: TGTGCCAGCAGCCAAGCAGGGGGCAGGAACATTCAGTACTTC
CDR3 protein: CASSQAGGRNIQYF

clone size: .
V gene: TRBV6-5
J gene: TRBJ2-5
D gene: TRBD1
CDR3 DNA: TGTGCCAGCAGTTATAGGACAGGGGGCACTGAGACCCAGTACTTC
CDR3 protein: CASSYRTGGTETQYF

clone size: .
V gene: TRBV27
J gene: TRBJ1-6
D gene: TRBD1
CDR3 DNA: TGTGCCAGCAGTTTTCAAACAGGGGCCAATTCACCCCTCCACTTT
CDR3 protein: CASSFQTGANSPLHF

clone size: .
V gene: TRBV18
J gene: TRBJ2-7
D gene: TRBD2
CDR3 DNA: TGTGCCAGCTCACCTGAGAGCGGGAGTAGGTACGAGCAGTACTTC
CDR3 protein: CASSPESGSRYEQYF

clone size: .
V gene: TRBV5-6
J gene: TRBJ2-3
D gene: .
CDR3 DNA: TGTGCCAGCAGCTTGTATCGGGTAGTTCCAGATACGCAGTATTTT
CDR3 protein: CASSLYRVVPDTQYF

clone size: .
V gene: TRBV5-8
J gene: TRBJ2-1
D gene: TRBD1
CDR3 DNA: TGTGCCAGCAGCTTGGAGGGGACAGGCTACAATGAGCAGTTCTTC
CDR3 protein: CASSLEGTGYNEQFF

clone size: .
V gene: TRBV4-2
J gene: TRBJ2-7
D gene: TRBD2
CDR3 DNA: TGTGCCAGCAGCCGACTAACTAGCGGCAACTACGAGCAGTACTTC
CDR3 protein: CASSRLTSGNYEQYF

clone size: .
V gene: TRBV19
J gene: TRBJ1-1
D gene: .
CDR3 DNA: TGTGCCAGTAGTATATGGCTGGGGCCGAACGCTGAAGCTTTCTTT
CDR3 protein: CASSIWLGPNAEAFF

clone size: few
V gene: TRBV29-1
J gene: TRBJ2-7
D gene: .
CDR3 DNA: TGCAGCGTTGAAGTTGGAGTTCCCTACGAGCAGTACTTC
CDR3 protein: CSVEVGVPYEQYF

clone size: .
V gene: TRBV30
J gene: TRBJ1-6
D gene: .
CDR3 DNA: TGTGCCTGGACACCGGGACTGCAAAGGGCCCTCCACTTT
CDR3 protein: CAWTPGLQRALHF

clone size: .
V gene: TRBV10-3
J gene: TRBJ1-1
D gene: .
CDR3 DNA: TGTGCCATCAGTGAGAAGGGGACTGAAGCTTTCTTT
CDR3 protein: CAISEKGTEAFF

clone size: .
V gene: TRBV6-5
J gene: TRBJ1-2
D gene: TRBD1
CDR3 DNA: TGTGCCAGCAGAACCGCGGGGACAGACGGCTACACCTTC
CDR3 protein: CASRTAGTDGYTF

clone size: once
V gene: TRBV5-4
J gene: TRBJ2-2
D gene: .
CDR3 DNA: TGTGCCAGCAGCTTGGGTGGGCAGGGCTCCACCGGGGAGCTGTTTTTT
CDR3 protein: CASSLGGQGSTGELFF

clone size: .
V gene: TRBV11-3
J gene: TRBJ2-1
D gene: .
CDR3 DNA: TGTGCCAGCAGCTTGACGGGAGTAGGGAGGAATGAGCAGTTCTTC
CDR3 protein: CASSLTGVGRNEQFF

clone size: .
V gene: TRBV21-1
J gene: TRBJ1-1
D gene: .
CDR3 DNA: TGTGCCAGCAGCAAAAAAGCGGACAGGGCGAACACTGAAGCTTTCTTT
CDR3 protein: CASSKKADRANTEAFF

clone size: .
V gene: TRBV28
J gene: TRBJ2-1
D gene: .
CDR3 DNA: TGTGCCAGCAGCCCGGAGGGCTTCTCCTACAATGAGCAGTTCTTC
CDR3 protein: CASSPEGFSYNEQFF

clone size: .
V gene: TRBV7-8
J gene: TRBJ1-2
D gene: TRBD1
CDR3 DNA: TGTGCCAGCAGCTTAGGCGCAGGGGGCCTGGAGGGCTACACCTTC
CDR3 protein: CASSLGAGGLEGYTF

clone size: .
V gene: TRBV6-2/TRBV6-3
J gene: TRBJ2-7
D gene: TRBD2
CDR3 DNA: TGTGCCAGCAGTTACGGTGCGGGAGGCCTCTACGAGCAGTACTTC
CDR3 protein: CASSYGAGGLYEQYF

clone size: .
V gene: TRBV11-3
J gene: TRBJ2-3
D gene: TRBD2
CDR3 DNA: TGTGCCAGCAGCTTCGGACTAGCGGGCACAGATACGCAGTATTTT
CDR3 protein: CASSFGLAGTDTQYF

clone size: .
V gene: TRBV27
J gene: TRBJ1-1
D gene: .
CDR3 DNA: TGTGCCAGCAGTGCCTTAAGAGACACTGAAGCTTTCTTT
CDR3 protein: CASSALRDTEAFF

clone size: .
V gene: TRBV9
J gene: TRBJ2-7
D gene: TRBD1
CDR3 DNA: TGTGCCAGCAGCGCGGGACAGGGTAATAGGTACGAGCAGTACTTC
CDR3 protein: CASSAGQGNRYEQYF

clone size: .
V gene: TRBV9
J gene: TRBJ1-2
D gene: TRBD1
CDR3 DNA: TGTGCCAGCAGCCCTGGCCCAGGACAGGGTAATGGCTACACCTTC
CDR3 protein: CASSPGPGQGNGYTF

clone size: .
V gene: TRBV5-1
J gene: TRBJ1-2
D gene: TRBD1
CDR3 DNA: TGCGCCAGCAGCTCCGGGGACAGGGGAACTAACTATGGCTACACCTTC
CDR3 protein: CASSSGDRGTNYGYTF

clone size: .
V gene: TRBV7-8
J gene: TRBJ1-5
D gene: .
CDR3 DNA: TGTGCCAGCAGCTTAGAGCGGGGTTTGGGTCAGCCCCAGCATTTT
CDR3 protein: CASSLERGLGQPQHF

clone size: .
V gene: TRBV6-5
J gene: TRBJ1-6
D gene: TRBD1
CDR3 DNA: TGTGCCAGCAGCCGGGACAGGTTCCTTTCACCCCTCCACTTT
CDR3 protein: CASSRDRFLSPLHF

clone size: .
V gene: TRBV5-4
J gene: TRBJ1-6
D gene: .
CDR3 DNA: TGTGCCAGCAGCTGGGGAGGGGGTGGATCACCCCTCCACTTT
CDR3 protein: CASSWGGGGSPLHF

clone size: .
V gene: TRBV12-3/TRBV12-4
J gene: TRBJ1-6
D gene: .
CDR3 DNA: TGTGCCAGCAGTTTTCTCGGAGATTCACCCCTCCACTTT
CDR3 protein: CASSFLGDSPLHF

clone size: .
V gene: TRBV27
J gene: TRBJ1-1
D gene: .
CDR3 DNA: TGTGCCAGCAGCTTAGGCCGCTTTTCAGGAACCCAGACAGCCCAGGCTGAAGCTTTCTTT
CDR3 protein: CASSLGRFSGTQTAQAEAFF

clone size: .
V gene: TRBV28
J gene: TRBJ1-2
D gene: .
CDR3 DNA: TGTGCCAGCAGGTCTGGCAGGTATAACTATGGCTACACCTTC
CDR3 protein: CASRSGRYNYGYTF

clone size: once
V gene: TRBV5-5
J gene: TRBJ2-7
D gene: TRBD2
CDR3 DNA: TGTGCCAGCAGCCCCCTAGCGGCGAGTTCCTACGAGCAGTACTTC
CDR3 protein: CASSPLAASSYEQYF

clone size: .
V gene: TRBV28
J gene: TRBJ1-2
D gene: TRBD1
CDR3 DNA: TGTGCCAGCATCACAGGGGGAGGGGTTCGGAACTATGGCTACACCTTC
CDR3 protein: CASITGGGVRNYGYTF